What follows are 17 T cell receptor beta chains derived from one specimen sequenced in a study of blood T cell repertoires in COVID-19. Data came from immunoSEQ multiplex PCR; TCRdb stores just in-frame clones and leaves some out. The sample contains tens of thousands of clones, just under 85% of which appear only once. Sequencing was done on a sample of peripheral blood. The receptors were sampled from a human donor in a cohort sampled during active COVID-19.

The gene calls are TRBV28 and TRBJ1-4; TRBD1 might be the D (5 bases). Germline-derived CDR1 and CDR2 are MDHEN and SYDVKM. Trimming removed 7 bases from V and 4 bases from J, with 7 bases in between. CDR3 length: 12 residues. The CDR3 DNA follows: TGTGCCAGCAATAGGGGTAATGAAAAACTGTTTTTT. Translating it yields CASNRGNEKLFF.

The chain has TRBV18 and TRBJ1-2; D is unclear. The CDR3 is 13 amino acids. V was trimmed by 3 bases and J by 3 bases, leaving 8 bases between them. Per the germline V gene, CDR1 is KGHSH and CDR2 is LQKENI. CDR3 loop: CASSPDIYYGYTF. CDR3 in DNA: TGTGCCAGCTCACCCGACATATACTATGGCTACACCTTC.

The chain employs TRBV5-8 and TRBJ1-2; TRBD1 aligns across 10 bases. Germline V gene sequence: CDR1 SGHTS, CDR2 YDEGEE. With 5 bases clipped from V and 7 bases from J, the junction kept 5 bases outside the gene matches. The CDR3 contains 13 residues. CDR3 sequence: CASRTTGGFGYTF. The CDR3 nucleotides read TGTGCCAGCAGGACGACAGGGGGCTTTGGCTACACCTTC.

DNA for the CDR3: TGCGCCAGCAGCCTCTCCGTGGGGGGGACAGGGCCGGGAAACACCATATATTTT. Translation gives CASSLSVGGTGPGNTIYF. J is TRBJ1-3 and V is TRBV4-1, with TRBD1 matching over 9 bases. Germline V gene sequence: CDR1 MGHRA, CDR2 YSYEKL. The CDR3 length is 18 residues. The J segment lost 4 bases and the V segment lost 4 bases, leaving 14 bases of the junction unmatched.

The J gene is TRBJ2-1, the V gene TRBV7-2, with D uncertain. Per the germline V gene, CDR1 is SGHTA and CDR2 is FQGNSA. This CDR3 region has 13 residues. V lost 1 base to trimming and J lost 5 bases, with 6 bases between them. CDR3 sequence reads: CASSLGPNNEQFF. Written as DNA, the CDR3 is TGTGCCAGCAGCTTAGGGCCAAACAATGAGCAGTTCTTC.

The J gene is TRBJ2-3, the V gene TRBV7-9; 13 positions match TRBD2. The junction had 4 bases not matched to a gene; V was cut back by 5 bases and J by 2 bases. The CDR3 covers 16 residues. Germline V CDR1 and CDR2: SEHNR, FQNEAQ (reference sequence). CDR3 nucleotides: TGTGCCAGCAGCCAGACTAGCGGGGGGTACACAGATACGCAGTATTTT. It is translated as CASSQTSGGYTDTQYF.

This chain joins TRBV7-2 and TRBJ1-5; TRBD1 matches at 8 bases. The CDR3 has 15 amino acids. Germline loops: CDR1 SGHTA, CDR2 FQGNSA. The junction had 3 bases not matched to a gene; V was cut back by 1 base and J by 4 bases. DNA of the CDR3: TGTGCCAGCAGCTTAGTTACAGGGGGGAATCAGCCCCAGCATTTT. This encodes CASSLVTGGNQPQHF.

The V call is TRBV30, the J call TRBJ2-7, with 9 bases that match TRBD1. With 0 bases clipped from V and 7 bases from J, the junction kept 7 bases outside the gene matches. The CDR3 is made up of 14 amino acids. In germline, CDR1 is GTSNPN, CDR2 SVGIG (reference sequence). CDR3 nucleotides: TGTGCCTGGAGTGTTCGGGACAGGGTGAGGGAGCAGTACTTC. Translated, it gives CAWSVRDRVREQYF.

The CDR3 nucleotides read TGTGCCAGCAGCTTAAGGTCGGGGACAGGGGGTTTCAATGAGCAGTTCTTC. Translated, it gives CASSLRSGTGGFNEQFF. The J gene is TRBJ2-1, the V gene TRBV7-8; 11 nucleotides align to TRBD1. The V and J ends lost 2 bases and 6 bases, in that order; junction bases with no gene match: 9. The germline gives CDR1 SGHVS, CDR2 FQNEAQ. CDR3 length: 17 residues.

The chain couples TRBV15 to TRBJ2-3; D gene unclear. The CDR3 has 16 residues. Germline loops: CDR1 LNHNV, CDR2 YYDKDF (reference sequence). V was trimmed by 1 base and J by 1 base, leaving 12 bases between them. CDR3 protein: CATSRGSVSGTDTQYF. The CDR3 DNA reads TGTGCCACCAGCAGAGGGAGCGTGAGCGGCACAGATACGCAGTATTTT.

The V gene is TRBV19, the J gene TRBJ2-2, with 13 bases matching TRBD2. Germline CDR1 reads LNHDA; CDR2 reads SQIVND (reference sequence). The CDR3 extends over 19 amino acids. After removal of 4 bases from V and 2 bases from J, the junction contained 10 bases not matched to a gene. CDR3 amino acids: CASSSRLLAGGTNTGELFF. DNA of the CDR3: TGTGCCAGTAGTAGCCGATTACTAGCGGGGGGGACTAACACCGGGGAGCTGTTTTTT.

The chain employs TRBV18 and TRBJ2-7; possible D gene TRBD2, 5 bases. V was shortened by 0 bases and J by 5 bases, with 11 bases between the two germline ends. CDR1 and CDR2 from the germline V gene are KGHSH and LQKENI. The CDR3 has 14 residues. The CDR3 region has the DNA TGTGCCAGCTCACCACCGATTACGCGGGACGAGCAGTACTTC. It encodes CASSPPITRDEQYF.

The V gene is TRBV9, the J gene TRBJ1-1; D is unclear. Germline V gives CDR1 SGDLS, CDR2 YYNGEE. CDR3 length equals 13 residues. V gave up 4 bases and J gave up 8 bases, with 15 bases separating them. The CDR3 nucleotides read TGTGCCAGCAGCCCCCGTGAACAAGTAGAAGCTTTCTTT. It specifies CASSPREQVEAFF.

This sequence joins TRBV7-2 and TRBJ2-1, with 12 bases fitting TRBD1. Trimming took 3 bases from V and 7 from J; bases not matched to a gene: 4. The CDR3 loop spans 15 amino acids. Germline V gene lookup returns CDR1 SGHTA and CDR2 FQGNSA. This chain's CDR3 is CASSLGTGGGNEQFF. CDR3 nucleotide sequence: TGTGCCAGCAGCTTGGGGACAGGGGGCGGGAATGAGCAGTTCTTC.

This chain connects TRBV6-9 to TRBJ1-5; D unclear. The CDR3 loop spans 15 amino acids. With 11 bases removed from V and 4 bases from J, the gap between germline ends came to 21 bases. Germline V lookup: CDR1 MNHGY, CDR2 SVAAGI. Here the CDR3 DNA reads TGTGCCTGTGAGATGGGTAGGACGGGGAATCAGCCCCAGCATTTT. This codes for CACEMGRTGNQPQHF.

In nucleotides, the CDR3 is TGTGCCAGTAGACTAGATTTCTACAATGAGCAGTTCTTC. Protein product: CASRLDFYNEQFF. The V and J genes are TRBV19 and TRBJ2-1; D may be TRBD2 (5 bases). Germline V CDR1 and CDR2: LNHDA, SQIVND (reference sequence). This CDR3 comprises 13 residues. Trimming left V 6 bases short and J 3 bases short, with 9 bases between.

The chain joins TRBV7-2 to TRBJ2-3, with 12 bases aligning to TRBD2. Germline trimming cut 2 bases from V and 5 bases from J; bases unmatched to any gene: 8. Germline V CDR1 and CDR2: SGHTA, FQGNSA. This CDR3 region has 17 residues. Here the CDR3 DNA reads TGTGCCAGCAGCTTAAGGGCTAGCGGGGGGGCCTTAGATACGCAGTATTTT. As protein: CASSLRASGGALDTQYF.